The present entry profiles one T cell receptor (beta chain) with its context. V lost 1 base, J lost 11 bases, and 9 bases lay in between. The CDR3 extends over 13 amino acids. Germline-derived CDR1 and CDR2 are MNHNS and SASEGT. Profiling relied on immunoSEQ multiplex PCR, and the TCRdb table lists in-frame clones only, not all of them. The sample lists fewer than 110,000 clones; about 90% were seen once. These data originate in a study of blood T cell repertoires in COVID-19. The genes are TRBV6-1 and TRBJ1-6, with a tentative D call TRBD1 (5 bases). Source material: peripheral blood. The TCR comes from a human donor in a cohort sampled during active COVID-19. CDR3 region: CASSEGGGAPLHF. CDR3 coding DNA: TGTGCCAGCAGTGAAGGGGGCGGGGCACCCCTCCACTTT.